The count of the clone carrying this T cell receptor (beta chain) is one. Antigen: not known. These data are taken from a study of neoadjuvant anti-PD-1 for oral cavity cancer. Study at large: Before surgery, most patients got three to four biweekly 3 mg/kg nivolumab doses. Findings and caveats of the study: Pretreatment Treg/Th17 ratio correlated inversely with post-treatment tumor clonality.

PBMC libraries mostly used about 500 ng of input genomic DNA, with six replicates per sample. Assay: immunoSEQ multiplex PCR; the TCRdb copy retains only in-frame clones and omits some. This table holds about 16,000 clones, nearly 70% found once. The CDR3 runs 12 residues. The V and J ends lost 7 bases and 5 bases respectively, with 11 bases between them. Germline CDR1 SNHLY, CDR2 FYNNEI. Here the sequenced sample was PBMCs, taken before nivolumab (anti-PD-1) treatment. The TCR sequence derives from a person aged 40 to 85 with oral cavity squamous cell carcinoma. This rearrangement joins TRBV2 to TRBJ1-2; D possibly corresponds to TRBD1 (5 bases). CDR3 sequence: CASTLGDYGYTF. Here the CDR3 DNA reads TGTGCCAGCACCCTGGGGGATTATGGCTACACCTTC.